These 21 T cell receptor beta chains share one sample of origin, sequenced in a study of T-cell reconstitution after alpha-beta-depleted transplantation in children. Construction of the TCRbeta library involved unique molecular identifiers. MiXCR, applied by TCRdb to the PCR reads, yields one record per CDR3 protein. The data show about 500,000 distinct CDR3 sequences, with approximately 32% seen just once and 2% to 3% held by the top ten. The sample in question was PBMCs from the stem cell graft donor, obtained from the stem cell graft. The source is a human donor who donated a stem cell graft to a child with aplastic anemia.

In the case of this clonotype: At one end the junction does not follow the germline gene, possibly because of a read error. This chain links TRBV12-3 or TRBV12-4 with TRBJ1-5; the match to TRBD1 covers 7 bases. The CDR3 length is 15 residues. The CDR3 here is CASSARQGLNPPQHF. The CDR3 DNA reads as TGTGCCAGCAGCGCCCGACAGGGACTCAATCCGCCCCAGCATTTT.

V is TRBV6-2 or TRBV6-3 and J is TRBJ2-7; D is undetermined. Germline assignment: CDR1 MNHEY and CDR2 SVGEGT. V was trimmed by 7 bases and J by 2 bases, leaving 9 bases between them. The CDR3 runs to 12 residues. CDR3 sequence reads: CASTDPPYEQYV. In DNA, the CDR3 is TGTGCCAGCACGGATCCTCCCTACGAGCAGTACGTC.

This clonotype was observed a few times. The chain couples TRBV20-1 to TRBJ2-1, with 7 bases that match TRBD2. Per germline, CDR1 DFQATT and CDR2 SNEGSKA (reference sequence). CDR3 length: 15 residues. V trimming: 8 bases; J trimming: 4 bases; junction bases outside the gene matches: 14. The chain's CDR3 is CSPQGIAGTYNEQFF. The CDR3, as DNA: TGCAGTCCTCAGGGTATAGCGGGTACATACAATGAGCAGTTCTTC.

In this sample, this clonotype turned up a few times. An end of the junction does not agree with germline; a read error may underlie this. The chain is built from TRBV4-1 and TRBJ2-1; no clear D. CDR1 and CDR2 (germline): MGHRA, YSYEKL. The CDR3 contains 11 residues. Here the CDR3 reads CASITDNEQFF. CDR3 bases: TGCGCGAGCATAACAGACAATGAGCAGTTCTTC.

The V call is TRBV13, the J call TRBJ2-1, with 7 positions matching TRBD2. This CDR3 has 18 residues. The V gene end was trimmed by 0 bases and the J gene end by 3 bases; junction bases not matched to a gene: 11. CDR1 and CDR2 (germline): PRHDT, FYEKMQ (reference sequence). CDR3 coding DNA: TGTGCCAGCAGCTTAGGTCTTACCCGGGGGACTATCTACAATGAGCAGTTCTTC. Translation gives CASSLGLTRGTIYNEQFF.

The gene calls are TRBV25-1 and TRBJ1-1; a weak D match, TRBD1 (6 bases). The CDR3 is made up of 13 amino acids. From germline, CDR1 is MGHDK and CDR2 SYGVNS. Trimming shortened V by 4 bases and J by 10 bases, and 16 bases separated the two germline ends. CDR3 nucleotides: TGTGCCAGCAGTGTGACGGGGACAATTCGAGCTTTCTTT. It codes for CASSVTGTIRAFF.

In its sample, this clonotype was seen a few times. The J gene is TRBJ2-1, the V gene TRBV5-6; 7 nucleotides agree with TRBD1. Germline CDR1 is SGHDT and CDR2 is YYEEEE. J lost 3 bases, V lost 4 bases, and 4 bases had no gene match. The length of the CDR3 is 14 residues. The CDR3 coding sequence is TGTGCCAGCAGCCCGGGACAGCTCTACAATGAGCAGTTCTTC. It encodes CASSPGQLYNEQFF.

This chain's CDR3 is CASSNVGQGWDQPQHF. DNA for the CDR3: TGTGCCAGCAGCAACGTAGGACAGGGTTGGGATCAGCCCCAGCATTTT. This chain connects TRBV7-9 to TRBJ1-5; 8 nucleotides agree with TRBD1. The junction had 11 bases not matched to a gene; V was cut back by 5 bases and J by 5 bases. Germline values: CDR1 SEHNR, CDR2 FQNEAQ (reference sequence). This CDR3 has 16 residues.

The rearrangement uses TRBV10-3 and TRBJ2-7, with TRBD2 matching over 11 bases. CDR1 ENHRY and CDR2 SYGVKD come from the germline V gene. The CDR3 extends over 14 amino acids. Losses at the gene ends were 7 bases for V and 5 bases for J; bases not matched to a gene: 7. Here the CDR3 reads CAIKATSGIDEQYF. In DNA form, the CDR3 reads TGTGCCATCAAAGCGACTAGCGGGATCGACGAGCAGTACTTC.

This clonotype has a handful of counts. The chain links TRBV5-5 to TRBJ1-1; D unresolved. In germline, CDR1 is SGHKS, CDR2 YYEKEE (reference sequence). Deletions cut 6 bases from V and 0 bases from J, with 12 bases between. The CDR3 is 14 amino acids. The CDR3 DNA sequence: TGTGCCAGCACCGTCAGAGCAATGAACACTGAAGCTTTCTTT. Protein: CASTVRAMNTEAFF.

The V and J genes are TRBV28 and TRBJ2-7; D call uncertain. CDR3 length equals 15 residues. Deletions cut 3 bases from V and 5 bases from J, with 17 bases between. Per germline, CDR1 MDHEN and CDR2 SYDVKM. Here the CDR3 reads CASSFPDLLKDEQYF. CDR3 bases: TGTGCCAGCAGTTTTCCGGACCTCCTTAAGGACGAGCAGTACTTC. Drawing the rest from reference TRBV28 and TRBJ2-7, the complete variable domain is DVKVTQSSRYLVKRTGEKVFLECVQDMDHENMFWYRQDPGLGLRLIYFSYDVKMKEKGDIPEGYSVSREKKERFSLILESASTNQTSMYLCASSFPDLLKDEQYFGPGTRLTVT.

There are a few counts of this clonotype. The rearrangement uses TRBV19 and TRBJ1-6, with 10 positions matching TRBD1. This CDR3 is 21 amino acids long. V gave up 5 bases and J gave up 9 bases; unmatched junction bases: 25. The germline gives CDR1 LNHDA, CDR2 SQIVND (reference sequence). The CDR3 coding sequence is TGTGCCAGTAGTTTCGATCCGTCCGGGACAGGGGTCCTCGGGAGTTTTTCACCCCTCCACTTT. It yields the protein CASSFDPSGTGVLGSFSPLHF. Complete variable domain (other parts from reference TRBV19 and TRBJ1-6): DGGITQSPKYLFRKEGQNVTLSCEQNLNHDAMYWYRQDPGQGLRLIYYSQIVNDFQKGDIAEGYSVSREKKESFPLTVTSAQKNPTAFYLCASSFDPSGTGVLGSFSPLHFGNGTRLTVT.

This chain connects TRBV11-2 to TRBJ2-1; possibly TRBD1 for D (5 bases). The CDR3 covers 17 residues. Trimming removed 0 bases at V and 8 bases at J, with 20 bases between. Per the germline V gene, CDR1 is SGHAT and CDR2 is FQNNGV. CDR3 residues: CASSLDSGAGLFDEQFF. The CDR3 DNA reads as TGTGCCAGCAGCTTAGATTCTGGGGCAGGGTTGTTCGATGAGCAGTTCTTC.

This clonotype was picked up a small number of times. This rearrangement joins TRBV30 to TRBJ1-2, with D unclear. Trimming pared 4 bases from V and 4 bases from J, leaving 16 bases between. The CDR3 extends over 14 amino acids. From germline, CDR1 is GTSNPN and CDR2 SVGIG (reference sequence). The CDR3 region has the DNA TGTGCCTGGAACGTGGCTGGGGTGGTCTATGGCTACACCTTC. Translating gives CAWNVAGVVYGYTF. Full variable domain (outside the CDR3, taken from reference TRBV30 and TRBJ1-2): SQTIHQWPATLVQPVGSPLSLECTVEGTSNPNLYWYRQAAGRGLQLLFYSVGIGQISSEVPQNLSASRPQDRQFILSSKKLLLSDSGFYLCAWNVAGVVYGYTFGSGTRLTVV.

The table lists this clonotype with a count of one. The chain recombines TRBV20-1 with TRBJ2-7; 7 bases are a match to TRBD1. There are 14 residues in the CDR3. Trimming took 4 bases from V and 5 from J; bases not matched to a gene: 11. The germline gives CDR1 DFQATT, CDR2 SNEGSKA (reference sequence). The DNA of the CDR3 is TGCAGTGCTAAGAGGGGGACAGCTTCGGACGAGCAGTACTTC. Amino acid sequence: CSAKRGTASDEQYF.

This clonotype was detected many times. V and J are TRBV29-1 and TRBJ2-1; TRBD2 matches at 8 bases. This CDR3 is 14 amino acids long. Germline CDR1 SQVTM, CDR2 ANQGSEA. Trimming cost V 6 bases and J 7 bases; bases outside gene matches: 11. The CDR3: CSVRLASRGNEQFF. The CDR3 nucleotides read TGCAGCGTCCGACTAGCGAGTAGAGGAAATGAGCAGTTCTTC.

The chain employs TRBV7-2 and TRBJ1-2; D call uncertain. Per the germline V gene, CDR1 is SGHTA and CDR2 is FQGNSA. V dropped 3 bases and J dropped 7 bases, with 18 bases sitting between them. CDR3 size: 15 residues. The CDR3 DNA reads TGTGCCAGCAGCTTTACTGTTCTCCCTGCAGGTGGCTACACCTTC. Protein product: CASSFTVLPAGGYTF.

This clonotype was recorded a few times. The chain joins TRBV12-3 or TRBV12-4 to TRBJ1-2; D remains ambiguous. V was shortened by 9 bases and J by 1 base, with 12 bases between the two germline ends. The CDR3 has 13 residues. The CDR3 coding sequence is TGTGCCAGTTCTCCTCAGGATAACTATGGCTACACCTTC. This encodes CASSPQDNYGYTF.

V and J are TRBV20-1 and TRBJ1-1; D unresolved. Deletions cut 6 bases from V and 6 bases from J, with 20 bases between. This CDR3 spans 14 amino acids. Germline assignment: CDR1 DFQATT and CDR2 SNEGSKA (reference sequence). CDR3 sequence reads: CSAGIGSLPPEAFF. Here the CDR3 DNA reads TGCAGTGCCGGAATCGGGTCACTACCCCCTGAAGCTTTCTTT.

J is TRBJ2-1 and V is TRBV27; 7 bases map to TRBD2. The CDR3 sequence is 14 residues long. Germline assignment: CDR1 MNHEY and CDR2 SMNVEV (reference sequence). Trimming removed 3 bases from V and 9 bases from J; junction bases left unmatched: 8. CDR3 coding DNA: TGTGCCAGCAGTTTCTCTAGCGGCCTCGCTGAGCAGTTCTTC. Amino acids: CASSFSSGLAEQFF.

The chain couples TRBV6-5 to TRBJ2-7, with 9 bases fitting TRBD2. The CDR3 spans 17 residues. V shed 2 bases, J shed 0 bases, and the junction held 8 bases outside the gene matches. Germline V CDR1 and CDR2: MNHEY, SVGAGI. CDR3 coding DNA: TGTGCCAGCAGTTACCTCAGACTAGCGGATTTCTCCTACGAGCAGTACTTC. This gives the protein CASSYLRLADFSYEQYF.